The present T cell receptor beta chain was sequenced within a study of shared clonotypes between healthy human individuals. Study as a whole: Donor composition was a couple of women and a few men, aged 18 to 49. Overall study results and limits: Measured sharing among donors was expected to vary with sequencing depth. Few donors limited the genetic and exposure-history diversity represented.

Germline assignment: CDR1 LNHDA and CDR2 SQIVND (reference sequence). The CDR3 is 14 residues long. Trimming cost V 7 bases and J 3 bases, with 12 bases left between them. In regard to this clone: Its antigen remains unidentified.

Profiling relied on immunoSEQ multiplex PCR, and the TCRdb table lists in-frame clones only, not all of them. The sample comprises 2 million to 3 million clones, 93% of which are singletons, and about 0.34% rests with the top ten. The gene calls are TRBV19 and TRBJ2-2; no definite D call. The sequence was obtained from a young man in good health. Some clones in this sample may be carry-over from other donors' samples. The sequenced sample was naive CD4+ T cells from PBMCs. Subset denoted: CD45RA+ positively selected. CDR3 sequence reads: CASTAEVDTGELFF. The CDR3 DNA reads TGTGCCAGTACCGCCGAGGTTGACACCGGGGAGCTGTTTTTT.